The 14 T cell receptor beta chains given below trace back to one sample, sequenced in a study of spatial heterogeneity in lung cancer. Each CDR3 protein gets one entry after TCRdb re-called the 5' RACE reads with MiXCR. The sample includes around 50,000 distinct CDR3 sequences, about 7.6% of them seen just once. Indicated time point: sample taken at primary tumor resection. Whole RNA obtained from tumor, nontumor lung or frozen PBMC underwent sequencing without sorting. Here the sequenced sample was PBMCs, taken at surgery. These receptors were collected from a female donor with early-stage non-small cell lung cancer.

The rearrangement uses TRBV12-3 or TRBV12-4 and TRBJ1-3, with D perhaps matching TRBD1 (6 bases). The CDR3 has 14 residues. Trimming removed 8 bases from V and 0 bases from J, with 11 bases in between. CDR3 DNA sequence: TGTGCCAGCTCAGACAGGAGCTCTGGAAACACCATATATTTT. Encoded protein: CASSDRSSGNTIYF.

This clonotype was seen more than once but under ten times. This chain joins TRBV4-3 and TRBJ2-6, with 7 bases matching TRBD1. CDR1 and CDR2 from the germline V gene are LGHNA and YSLEER. The junction had 5 bases not matched to a gene; V was cut back by 3 bases and J by 0 bases. The CDR3 contains 17 residues. Here the CDR3 reads CASSHRGGPSGANVLTF. CDR3 nucleotides: TGCGCCAGCAGCCACCGAGGGGGCCCCTCTGGGGCCAACGTCCTGACTTTC.

Worth noting for this clonotype: Since a much larger clone is just one base distant, this may be a read error. The chain recombines TRBV29-1 with TRBJ1-1; the match to TRBD1 covers 8 bases. The CDR3 has 13 amino acids. CDR1 is SQVTM, CDR2 ANQGSEA, per germline. CDR3 protein: CRVQTGQDTEAFF. The DNA for the CDR3 is TGCCGCGTTCAGACGGGACAGGACACTGAAGCTTTCTTT.

A note on this clonotype: Compared with germline, one end of the junction differs, possibly owing to a read error. V is TRBV7-6 and J is TRBJ1-1, with 10 positions matching TRBD1. This CDR3 has 15 amino acids. Germline values: CDR1 SGHVS, CDR2 FNYEAQ. The CDR3 coding sequence is TGTGCCAGCAGTTCGCCGGGACAGGGGAACCCTGAAGCTTTCTTT. Protein sequence: CASSSPGQGNPEAFF.

V usage is TRBV7-2 and J usage is TRBJ2-1; maybe TRBD2 (7 bases). V shed 1 base and J shed 7 bases, with 11 bases lying between them. CDR1 is SGHTA and CDR2 is FQGNSA in the germline V gene. The CDR3 sequence is 14 residues long. For the CDR3, the DNA is TGTGCCAGCAGCTTAGAGGGGGGGAGGAATGAGCAGTTCTTC. As protein: CASSLEGGRNEQFF.

This clonotype was observed a few times. V usage is TRBV2 and J usage is TRBJ2-1; perhaps D is TRBD1 or TRBD2 (5 bases each). With 6 bases removed from V and 15 bases from J, the gap between germline ends came to 18 bases. Germline loops: CDR1 SNHLY, CDR2 FYNNEI. The CDR3 runs to 12 residues. CDR3 sequence reads: CASSEGTPSLFF. CDR3 DNA sequence: TGTGCCAGCAGCGAGGGGACCCCGAGCTTGTTCTTC.

This clonotype was counted many times. The chain combines TRBV28 with TRBJ1-1; D remains unclear. CDR3 length equals 16 residues. Germline-derived CDR1 and CDR2 are MDHEN and SYDVKM. V gave up 4 bases and J gave up 1 base, with 16 bases separating them. DNA for the CDR3: TGTGCCAGCAGTTGGGATCTTACTAAAGAGAACACTGAAGCTTTCTTT. Translating gives CASSWDLTKENTEAFF.

This clonotype turned up a few times. J is TRBJ2-1 and V is TRBV13; D not resolved. The CDR3 contains 20 residues. V gave up 5 bases and J gave up 3 bases, with 29 bases separating them. Germline CDR1 and CDR2: PRHDT and FYEKMQ (reference sequence). The CDR3 loop reads CASSPLSLDGPQEYYNEQFF. CDR3 in DNA: TGTGCCAGCAGCCCCCTCTCTTTGGACGGCCCGCAGGAGTACTACAATGAGCAGTTCTTC.

This clonotype was detected only a few times. The chain links TRBV2 to TRBJ2-5; 10 bases fit TRBD2. The V and J ends lost 4 bases and 5 bases, in that order; junction bases with no gene match: 13. Germline CDR1 SNHLY, CDR2 FYNNEI. The CDR3 loop spans 17 amino acids. The CDR3 here is CASSASGGAPPGETQYF. DNA for the CDR3: TGTGCCAGCAGTGCCAGCGGGGGGGCCCCGCCAGGGGAGACCCAGTACTTC.

This clonotype occurred many times. V and J are TRBV12-3 or TRBV12-4 and TRBJ2-5; the D is unclear. The CDR3 contains 14 residues. With 6 bases removed from V and 0 bases from J, the gap between germline ends came to 11 bases. The CDR3 DNA sequence: TGTGCCAGCAGCCCGACATCGTACCAAGAGACCCAGTACTTC. Translating it yields CASSPTSYQETQYF.

This clonotype was detected only a few times. The chain links TRBV20-1 to TRBJ2-1, with no clear D. The CDR3 sequence is 14 residues long. Trimming took 3 bases from V and 7 from J, leaving 16 bases between them. Germline assignment: CDR1 DFQATT and CDR2 SNEGSKA (reference sequence). This chain's CDR3 is CSASGQPKGNEQFF. The CDR3 DNA reads TGCAGTGCTAGTGGCCAGCCGAAGGGAAATGAGCAGTTCTTC.

This clonotype was detected many times. This rearrangement joins TRBV5-1 to TRBJ2-1, with D perhaps TRBD1 or TRBD2 (5 bases each). V lost 0 bases to trimming and J lost 8 bases, with 15 bases between them. The CDR3 sequence is 15 residues long. Germline V gene data show CDR1 as SGHRS and CDR2 as YFSETQ. CDR3 residues: CASSLERGFRDEQFF. DNA for the CDR3: TGCGCCAGCAGCTTGGAGAGGGGATTTCGCGATGAGCAGTTCTTC.

This clonotype appeared many times. The V call is TRBV10-3, the J call TRBJ2-3; D perhaps matches TRBD1 (6 bases). Per germline, CDR1 ENHRY and CDR2 SYGVKD. Between the trimmed V and J ends, which lost 5 bases and 1 base, there was a span of 16 bases. The CDR3 loop spans 16 amino acids. CDR3 region: CAISSSRGQGTDTQYF. The CDR3 nucleotides read TGTGCCATCAGTTCCTCCAGGGGACAAGGCACAGATACGCAGTATTTT.

This clonotype occurred many times. The genes are TRBV2 and TRBJ1-5, with D perhaps TRBD1 (5 bases). Germline V gene data show CDR1 as SNHLY and CDR2 as FYNNEI. V gave up 1 base and J gave up 7 bases, with 14 bases separating them. This CDR3 has 15 amino acids. The CDR3 sequence: CASSEDFAGSQPQHF. The CDR3 bases are TGTGCCAGCAGTGAAGATTTTGCAGGGTCGCAGCCCCAGCATTTT.